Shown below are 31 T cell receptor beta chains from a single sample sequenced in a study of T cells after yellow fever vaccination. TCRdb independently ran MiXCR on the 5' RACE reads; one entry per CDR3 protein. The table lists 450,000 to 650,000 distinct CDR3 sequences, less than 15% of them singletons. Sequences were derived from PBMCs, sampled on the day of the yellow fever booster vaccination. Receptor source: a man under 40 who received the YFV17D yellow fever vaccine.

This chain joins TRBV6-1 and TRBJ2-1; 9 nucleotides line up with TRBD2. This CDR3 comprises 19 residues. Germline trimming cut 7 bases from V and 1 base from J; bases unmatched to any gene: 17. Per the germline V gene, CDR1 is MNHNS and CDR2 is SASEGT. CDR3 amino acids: CASTGGLAASGTSYNEQFF. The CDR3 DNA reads TGTGCCAGCACGGGGGGGCTGGCGGCTAGCGGGACGTCCTACAATGAGCAGTTCTTC.

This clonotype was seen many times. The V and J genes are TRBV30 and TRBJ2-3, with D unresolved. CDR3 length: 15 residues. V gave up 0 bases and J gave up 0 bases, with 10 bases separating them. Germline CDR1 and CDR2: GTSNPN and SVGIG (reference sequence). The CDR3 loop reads CAWSVFRNSTDTQYF. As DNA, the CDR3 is TGTGCCTGGAGTGTATTCCGGAATAGCACAGATACGCAGTATTTT.

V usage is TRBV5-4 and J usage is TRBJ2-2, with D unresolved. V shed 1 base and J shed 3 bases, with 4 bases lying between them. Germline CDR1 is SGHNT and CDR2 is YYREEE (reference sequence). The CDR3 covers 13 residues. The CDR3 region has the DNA TGTGCCAGCAGCTTGACTGACACCGGGGAGCTGTTTTTT. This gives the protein CASSLTDTGELFF.

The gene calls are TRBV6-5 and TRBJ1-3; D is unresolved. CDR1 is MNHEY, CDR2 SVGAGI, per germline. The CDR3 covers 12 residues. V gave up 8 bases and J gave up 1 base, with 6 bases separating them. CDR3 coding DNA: TGTGCCAGCTGGAAATCTGGAAACACCATATATTTT. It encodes CASWKSGNTIYF.

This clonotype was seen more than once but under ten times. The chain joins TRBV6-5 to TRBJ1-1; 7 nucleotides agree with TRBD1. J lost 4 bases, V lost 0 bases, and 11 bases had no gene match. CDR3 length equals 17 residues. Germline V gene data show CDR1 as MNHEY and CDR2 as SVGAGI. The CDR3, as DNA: TGTGCCAGCAGTTACTCCTCCCTGACAGGGTGGGTCACTGAAGCTTTCTTT. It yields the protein CASSYSSLTGWVTEAFF.

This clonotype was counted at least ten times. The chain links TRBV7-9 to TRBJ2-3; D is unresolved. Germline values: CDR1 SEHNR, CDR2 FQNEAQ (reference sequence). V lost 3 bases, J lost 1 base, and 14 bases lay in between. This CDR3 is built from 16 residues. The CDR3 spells CASSLGDGGGTDTQYF. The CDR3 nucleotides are TGTGCCAGCAGCTTGGGTGACGGCGGTGGCACAGATACGCAGTATTTT.

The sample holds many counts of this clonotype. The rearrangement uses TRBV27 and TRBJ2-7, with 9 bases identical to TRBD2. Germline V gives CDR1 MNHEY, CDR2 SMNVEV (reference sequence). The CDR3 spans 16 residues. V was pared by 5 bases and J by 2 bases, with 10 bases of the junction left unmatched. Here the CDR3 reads CASSRIAGASTYEQYF. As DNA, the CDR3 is TGTGCCAGCAGTCGCATAGCGGGAGCTTCTACCTACGAGCAGTACTTC.

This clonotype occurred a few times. The CDR3, as DNA: TGTGCCAGCAGTTTAGGAGGTCTTAGCACAGATACGCAGTATTTT. Translation: CASSLGGLSTDTQYF. The rearrangement uses TRBV27 and TRBJ2-3; perhaps TRBD2 as D (5 bases). CDR1 and CDR2 (germline): MNHEY, SMNVEV (reference sequence). V lost 2 bases and J 0 bases, leaving 9 bases between the germline ends. The CDR3 consists of 15 residues.

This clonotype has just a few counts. This chain's CDR3 is CASNEGVQPQHF. The DNA for the CDR3 is TGTGCCAGCAACGAAGGTGTTCAGCCCCAGCATTTT. The chain uses TRBV6-2 or TRBV6-3 and TRBJ1-5; D not certain. The CDR3 is 12 residues long. Germline V lookup: CDR1 MNHEY, CDR2 SVGEGT. V was trimmed by 7 bases and J by 6 bases, leaving 10 bases between them.

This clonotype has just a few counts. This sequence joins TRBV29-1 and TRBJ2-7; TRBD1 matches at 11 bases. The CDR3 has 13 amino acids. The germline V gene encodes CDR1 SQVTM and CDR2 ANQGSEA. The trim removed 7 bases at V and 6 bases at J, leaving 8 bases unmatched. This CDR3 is CSGTVDRGLEQYF. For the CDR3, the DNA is TGCAGCGGTACAGTGGACAGGGGGCTCGAGCAGTACTTC.

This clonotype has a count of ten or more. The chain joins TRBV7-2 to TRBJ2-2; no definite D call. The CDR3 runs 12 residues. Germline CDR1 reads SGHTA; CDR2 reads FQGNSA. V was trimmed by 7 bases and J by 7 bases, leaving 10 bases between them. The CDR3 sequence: CASIYPGGELFF. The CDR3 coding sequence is TGTGCCAGCATCTATCCGGGCGGGGAGCTGTTTTTT.

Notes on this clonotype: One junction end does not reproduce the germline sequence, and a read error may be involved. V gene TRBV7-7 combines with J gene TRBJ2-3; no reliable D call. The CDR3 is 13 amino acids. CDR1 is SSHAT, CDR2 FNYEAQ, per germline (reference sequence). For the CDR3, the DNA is TGTGCTAGCAGCCCGACCTTTTTGACTACGCAGTATTTT. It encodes CASSPTFLTTQYF. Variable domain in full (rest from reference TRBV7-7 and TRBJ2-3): GAGVSQSPRYKVTKRGQDVTLRCDPISSHATLYWYQQALGQGPEFLTYFNYEAQPDKSGLPSDRFSAERPEGSISTLTIQRTEQRDSAMYRCASSPTFLTTQYFGPGTRLTVL.

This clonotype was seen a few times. CDR3 DNA sequence: TGTGCCAGCAGCTTGGGGGGCGGCAGGTATGACGAGCAGTACTTC. The encoded protein is CASSLGGGRYDEQYF. The chain couples TRBV5-6 to TRBJ2-7; a weak D match, TRBD1 (5 bases). In germline, CDR1 is SGHDT, CDR2 YYEEEE. Trimming shortened V by 0 bases and J by 5 bases, and 15 bases separated the two germline ends. The CDR3 contains 15 residues.

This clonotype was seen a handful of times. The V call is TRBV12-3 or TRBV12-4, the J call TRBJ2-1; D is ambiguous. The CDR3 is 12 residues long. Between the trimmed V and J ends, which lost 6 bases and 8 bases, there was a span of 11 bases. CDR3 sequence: CASRKSTDEQFF. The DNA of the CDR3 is TGTGCCAGCAGAAAAAGTACGGATGAGCAGTTCTTC.

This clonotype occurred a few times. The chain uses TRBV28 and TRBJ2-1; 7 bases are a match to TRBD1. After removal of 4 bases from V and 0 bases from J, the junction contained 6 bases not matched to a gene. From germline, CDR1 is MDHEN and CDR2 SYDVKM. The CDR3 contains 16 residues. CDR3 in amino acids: CASSSWAGGSYNEQFF. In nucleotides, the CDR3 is TGTGCCAGCAGTTCTTGGGCAGGGGGCTCCTACAATGAGCAGTTCTTC.

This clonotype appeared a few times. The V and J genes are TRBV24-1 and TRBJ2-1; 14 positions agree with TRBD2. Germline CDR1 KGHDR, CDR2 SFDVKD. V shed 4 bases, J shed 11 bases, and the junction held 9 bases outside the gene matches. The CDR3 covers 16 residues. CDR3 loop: CATSDRGLAGEKKQFF. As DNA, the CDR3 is TGTGCCACCAGTGACCGGGGACTAGCGGGAGAAAAGAAGCAGTTCTTC.

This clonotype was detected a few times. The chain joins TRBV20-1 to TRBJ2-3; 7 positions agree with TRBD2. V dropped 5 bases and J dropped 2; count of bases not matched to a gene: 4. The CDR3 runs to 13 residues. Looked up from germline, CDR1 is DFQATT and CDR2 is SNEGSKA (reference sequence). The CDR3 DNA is TGCAGTGCTTCTAGCGGAGCCACAGATACGCAGTATTTT. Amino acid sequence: CSASSGATDTQYF.

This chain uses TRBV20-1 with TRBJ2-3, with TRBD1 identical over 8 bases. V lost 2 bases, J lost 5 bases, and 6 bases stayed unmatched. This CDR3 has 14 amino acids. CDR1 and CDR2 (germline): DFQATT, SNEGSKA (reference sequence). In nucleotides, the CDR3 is TGCAGTGCTAGACGCAGGGGGCGGGGAGATACGCAGTATTTT. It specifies CSARRRGRGDTQYF.

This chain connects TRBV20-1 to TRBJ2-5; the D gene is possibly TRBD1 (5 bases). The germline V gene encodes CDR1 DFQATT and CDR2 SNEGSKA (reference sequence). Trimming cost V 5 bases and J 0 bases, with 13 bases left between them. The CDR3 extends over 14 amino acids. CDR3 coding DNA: TGCAGTGCTGTCCCCAGGGCTAACCAAGAGACCCAGTACTTC. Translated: CSAVPRANQETQYF.

CDR3 protein: CASKADRSYNEQFF. The DNA for the CDR3 is TGTGCCAGCAAAGCGGACAGATCCTACAATGAGCAGTTCTTC. The chain joins TRBV11-2 to TRBJ2-1, with a tentative D call TRBD1 (6 bases). The CDR3 loop spans 14 amino acids. Germline loops: CDR1 SGHAT, CDR2 FQNNGV. Trimming took off 7 bases at V and 1 base at J, with 11 bases between the two ends. Combining the CDR3 with reference TRBV11-2 and TRBJ2-1 gives the whole variable domain EAGVAQSPRYKIIEKRQSVAFWCNPISGHATLYWYQQILGQGPKLLIQFQNNGVVDDSQLPKDRFSAERLKGVDSTLKIQPAKLEDSAVYLCASKADRSYNEQFFGPGTRLTVL.

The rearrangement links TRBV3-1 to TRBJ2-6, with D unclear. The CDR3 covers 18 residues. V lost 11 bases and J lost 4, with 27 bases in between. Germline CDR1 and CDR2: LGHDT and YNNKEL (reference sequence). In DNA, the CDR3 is TGTGCCTCCAGCAACCAGGTCCCGGTAGAGCTCGGGGCCAACGTCCTGACTTTC. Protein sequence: CASSNQVPVELGANVLTF.

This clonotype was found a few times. CDR3 nucleotide sequence: TGTGCCAGCCCCCCGGCTAGCGGGCGCCTCACAGATACGCAGTATTTT. This translates into CASPPASGRLTDTQYF. V gene TRBV11-2 combines with J gene TRBJ2-3; 8 bases match TRBD2. Trimming removed 8 bases from V and 2 bases from J; junction bases left unmatched: 12. CDR1 and CDR2 (germline): SGHAT, FQNNGV. CDR3 length: 16 amino acids.

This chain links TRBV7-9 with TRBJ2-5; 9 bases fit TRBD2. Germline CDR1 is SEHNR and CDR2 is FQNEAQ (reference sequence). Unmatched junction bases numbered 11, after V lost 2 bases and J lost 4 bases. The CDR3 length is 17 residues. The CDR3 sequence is CASSLWLAGGPAETQYF. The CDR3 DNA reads TGTGCCAGCAGCTTATGGTTGGCGGGAGGGCCGGCAGAGACCCAGTACTTC.

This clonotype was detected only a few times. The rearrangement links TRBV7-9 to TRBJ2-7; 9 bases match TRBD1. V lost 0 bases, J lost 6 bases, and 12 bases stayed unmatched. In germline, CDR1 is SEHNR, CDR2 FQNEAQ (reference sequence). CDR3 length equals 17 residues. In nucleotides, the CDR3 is TGTGCCAGCAGCTTAGCATCGAGCGGACAGGGGTATTCCGAGCAGTACTTC. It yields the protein CASSLASSGQGYSEQYF.

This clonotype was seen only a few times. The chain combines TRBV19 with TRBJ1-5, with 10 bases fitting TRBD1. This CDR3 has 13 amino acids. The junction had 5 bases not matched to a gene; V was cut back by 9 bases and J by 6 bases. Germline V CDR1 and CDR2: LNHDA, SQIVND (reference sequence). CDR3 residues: CASTGQGRQPQHF. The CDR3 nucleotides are TGTGCCAGCACGGGACAGGGGCGTCAGCCCCAGCATTTT.

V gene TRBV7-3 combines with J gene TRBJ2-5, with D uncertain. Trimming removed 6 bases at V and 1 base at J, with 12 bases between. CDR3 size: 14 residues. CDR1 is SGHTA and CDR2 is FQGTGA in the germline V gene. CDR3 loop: CASSDTGVQETQYF. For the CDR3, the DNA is TGTGCCAGCAGTGATACTGGAGTCCAAGAGACCCAGTACTTC.

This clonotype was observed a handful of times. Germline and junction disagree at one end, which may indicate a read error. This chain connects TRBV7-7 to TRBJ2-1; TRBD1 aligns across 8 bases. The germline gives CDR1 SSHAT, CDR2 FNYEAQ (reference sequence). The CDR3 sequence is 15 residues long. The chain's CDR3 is CASSLRQGAGNEQFF. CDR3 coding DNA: TGTGCTAGCAGCTTAAGGCAGGGGGCTGGGAATGAGCAGTTCTTC.

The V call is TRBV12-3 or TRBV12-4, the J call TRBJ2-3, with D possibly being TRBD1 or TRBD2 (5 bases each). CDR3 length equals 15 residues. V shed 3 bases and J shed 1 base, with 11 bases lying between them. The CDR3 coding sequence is TGTGCCAGCAGTTTTGGAAGGGGACGCACAGATACGCAGTATTTT. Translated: CASSFGRGRTDTQYF.

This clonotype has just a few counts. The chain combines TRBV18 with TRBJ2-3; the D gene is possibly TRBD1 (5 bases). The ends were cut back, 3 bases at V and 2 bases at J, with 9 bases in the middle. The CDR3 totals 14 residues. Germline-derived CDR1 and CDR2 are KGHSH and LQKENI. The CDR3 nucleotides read TGTGCCAGCTCACCTCAGGGAATCACAGATACGCAGTATTTT. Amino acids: CASSPQGITDTQYF. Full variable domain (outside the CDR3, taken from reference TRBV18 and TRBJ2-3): NAGVMQNPRHLVRRRGQEARLRCSPMKGHSHVYWYRQLPEEGLKFMVYLQKENIIDESGMPKERFSAEFPKEGPSILRIQQVVRGDSAAYFCASSPQGITDTQYFGPGTRLTVL.

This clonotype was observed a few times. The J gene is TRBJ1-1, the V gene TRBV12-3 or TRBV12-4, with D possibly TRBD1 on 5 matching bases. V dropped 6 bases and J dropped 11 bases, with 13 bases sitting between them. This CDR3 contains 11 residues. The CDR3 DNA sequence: TGTGCCAGCAGAGGGAGAGGGGCCGCTTTCTTT. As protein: CASRGRGAAFF.

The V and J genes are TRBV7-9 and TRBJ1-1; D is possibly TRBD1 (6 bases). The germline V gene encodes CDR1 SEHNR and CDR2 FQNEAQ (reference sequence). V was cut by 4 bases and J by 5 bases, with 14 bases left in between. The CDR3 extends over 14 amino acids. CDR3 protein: CASSYDRSSTEAFF. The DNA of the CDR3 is TGTGCCAGCAGCTACGACAGGTCCTCGACTGAAGCTTTCTTT.